Sequencing of this TCR beta chain was carried out in a study of glioma-infiltrating T cells. Turning to the study itself: Before surgery, glioma patients received dexamethasone for at most six days.

Note on this clonotype: Given a much more abundant clone one base away, this may be a read error.

The length of the CDR3 is 14 residues. CDR1 is MDHEN, CDR2 SYDVKM, per germline. Using RNA template, CDR3s of TCR alpha and beta were amplified with iRepertoire arm-PCR. Input was about 85-400 ng of tissue mRNA or PBMC total RNA. MiXCR, applied by TCRdb to the multiplex PCR reads, yields one record per CDR3 protein. The sample includes more than 300,000 distinct CDR3 sequences, 35% to 45% of them seen just once. V is TRBV28 and J is TRBJ2-7; 7 bases match TRBD1. The end of the DNA aligns better with TRBJ2-5, so the J call may be wrong. This clonotype was obtained from a human donor with low-grade glioma or glioblastoma, undergoing nonglioma brain surgery, or in good health (not recorded which). The sample consisted of glioma tissue, nonneoplastic brain tissue, or PBMCs (not recorded which). As DNA, the CDR3 is TGTGCCAGCGGTACCCGGACAGGCCAAGAGACCCAGTACTTC. This encodes CASGTRTGQETQYF.